The 32 T cell receptor beta chains in this list originate from one sample, sequenced in a study of blood T cell repertoires in COVID-19. Sequenced by immunoSEQ multiplex PCR; TCRdb stores in-frame clones only, minus some. Among approximately 240,000 clones listed, approximately 80% were seen once. Sequencing used peripheral blood. The receptors shown here come from a woman aged 60-75 years who had recovered from COVID-19.

J is TRBJ1-2 and V is TRBV4-1; TRBD1 is a possible D gene (5 bases). V dropped 3 bases and J dropped 1 base, with 12 bases sitting between them. This CDR3 is 15 amino acids long. Germline V CDR1 and CDR2: MGHRA, YSYEKL. The CDR3: CASSHPGWSNYGYTF. The CDR3 DNA reads as TGCGCCAGCAGCCACCCAGGGTGGAGTAACTATGGCTACACCTTC.

The chain joins TRBV7-9 to TRBJ1-3; TRBD1 might be the D (5 bases). The V and J ends lost 5 bases and 0 bases respectively, with 8 bases between them. The germline V gene has CDR1 SEHNR and CDR2 FQNEAQ (reference sequence). CDR3 length: 14 residues. CDR3 in DNA: TGTGCCAGCAGCAGGACACCCTCTGGAAACACCATATATTTT. Translation: CASSRTPSGNTIYF.

CDR3 sequence: CASSFLFYGNTEAFF. CDR3 DNA: TGTGCCAGCAGCTTTTTATTTTACGGTAACACTGAAGCTTTCTTT. V is TRBV11-2 and J is TRBJ1-1; D not resolved. The germline V gene has CDR1 SGHAT and CDR2 FQNNGV. V was cut by 3 bases and J by 2 bases, with 13 bases left in between. The CDR3 has 15 amino acids.

The chain has TRBV7-2 and TRBJ1-5; D unclear. V was pared by 3 bases and J by 1 base, with 4 bases between. The CDR3 loop spans 13 amino acids. Germline CDR1 and CDR2: SGHTA and FQGNSA. The chain's CDR3 is CASSLRSNQPQHF. In DNA form, the CDR3 reads TGTGCCAGCAGCTTGCGGAGCAATCAGCCCCAGCATTTT.

The gene calls are TRBV10-2 and TRBJ1-3; unclear D gene. Trimming shortened V by 3 bases and J by 0 bases, and 12 bases separated the two germline ends. Germline assignment: CDR1 WSHSY and CDR2 SAAADI. The CDR3 extends over 16 amino acids. This CDR3 is CASSDPTLNSGNTIYF. Here the CDR3 DNA reads TGCGCCAGCAGTGACCCGACACTCAACTCTGGAAACACCATATATTTT.

Many counts were recorded for this clone. The rearrangement links TRBV19 to TRBJ1-5; the match to TRBD1 covers 10 bases. V shed 5 bases, J shed 3 bases, and the junction held 10 bases outside the gene matches. This CDR3 is 17 amino acids long. CDR1 and CDR2 from the germline V gene are LNHDA and SQIVND (reference sequence). The CDR3 here is CASSARDRGAYNQPQHF. CDR3 coding DNA: TGTGCCAGTAGTGCCCGGGACAGGGGCGCTTACAATCAGCCCCAGCATTTT.

The chain employs TRBV7-9 and TRBJ2-5; TRBD2 might be the D (6 bases). V lost 3 bases and J 0 bases, leaving 14 bases between the germline ends. Germline CDR1 reads SEHNR; CDR2 reads FQNEAQ (reference sequence). CDR3 length: 16 residues. In nucleotides, the CDR3 is TGTGCCAGCAGCTTGGGGGGTGTGTCGTACCAAGAGACCCAGTACTTC. Protein product: CASSLGGVSYQETQYF.

This chain joins TRBV13 and TRBJ1-1, with D unclear. In germline, CDR1 is PRHDT, CDR2 FYEKMQ (reference sequence). The CDR3 totals 15 residues. The ends were cut back, 1 base at V and 1 base at J, with 10 bases in the middle. The CDR3 coding sequence is TGTGCCAGCAGCTTAGAACCGGGAAGGAACACTGAAGCTTTCTTT. Translated, it gives CASSLEPGRNTEAFF.

This chain uses TRBV5-1 with TRBJ2-3; 10 bases fit TRBD1. Germline CDR1 reads SGHRS; CDR2 reads YFSETQ. The V segment lost 4 bases and the J segment 3 bases; nucleotides outside the gene matches: 5. This CDR3 spans 15 amino acids. The CDR3 loop reads CASSPPGQGTDTQYF. CDR3 sequence (DNA): TGCGCCAGCAGCCCCCCGGGACAGGGGACAGATACGCAGTATTTT.

This chain links TRBV4-2 with TRBJ1-1, with D maybe TRBD1 (6 bases). This CDR3 contains 17 residues. Germline V gives CDR1 LGHNA, CDR2 YNFKEQ. Trimming took off 0 bases at V and 3 bases at J, with 17 bases between the two ends. CDR3 DNA sequence: TGTGCCAGCAGCCAAGATCCACCGGGACATAGGTACACTGAAGCTTTCTTT. Translating it yields CASSQDPPGHRYTEAFF.

This clone came up once. The chain uses TRBV11-1 and TRBJ2-2; 8 bases agree with TRBD1. The CDR3 contains 16 residues. Per the germline V gene, CDR1 is SGHAT and CDR2 is FQDESV (reference sequence). The trim removed 5 bases at V and 4 bases at J, leaving 9 bases unmatched. Here the CDR3 DNA reads TGTGCCAGCAGCCCAAGGGGCAGGGGGCGCACCGGGGAGCTGTTTTTT. Protein: CASSPRGRGRTGELFF. Variable domain in full (rest from reference TRBV11-1 and TRBJ2-2): EAEVAQSPRYKITEKSQAVAFWCDPISGHATLYWYRQILGQGPELLVQFQDESVVDDSQLPKDRFSAERLKGVDSTLKIQPAELGDSAMYLCASSPRGRGRTGELFFGEGSRLTVL.

V gene TRBV4-3 combines with J gene TRBJ2-7; 8 positions match TRBD1. J lost 4 bases, V lost 0 bases, and 5 bases had no gene match. The CDR3 spans 15 residues. Germline CDR1 and CDR2: LGHNA and YSLEER. The CDR3 region has the DNA TGCGCCAGCAGCCAAGAACGGACAGGGATATACGAGCAGTACTTC. It yields the protein CASSQERTGIYEQYF.

The V and J genes are TRBV9 and TRBJ1-2; D call uncertain. The V gene's germline CDR1 is SGDLS and CDR2 YYNGEE. This CDR3 has 13 residues. Trimming took off 2 bases at V and 4 bases at J, with 9 bases between the two ends. In DNA form, the CDR3 reads TGTGCCAGCAGCGTGGGCAAGACCTATGGCTACACCTTC. Translating gives CASSVGKTYGYTF. Full variable domain (rest looked up from reference TRBV9 and TRBJ1-2): DSGVTQTPKHLITATGQRVTLRCSPRSGDLSVYWYQQSLDQGLQFLIQYYNGEERAKGNILERFSAQQFPDLHSELNLSSLELGDSALYFCASSVGKTYGYTFGSGTRLTVV.

The CDR3: CASSSYRSANTEAFF. CDR3 nucleotide sequence: TGTGCCAGCAGCTCGTACAGGTCGGCGAACACTGAAGCTTTCTTT. V usage is TRBV7-2 and J usage is TRBJ1-1, with D perhaps TRBD1 (5 bases). This CDR3 spans 15 amino acids. The germline V gene has CDR1 SGHTA and CDR2 FQGNSA. Between the trimmed V and J ends, which lost 4 bases and 1 base, there was a span of 13 bases.

The chain recombines TRBV3-1 (or the pseudogene TRBV3-2) with TRBJ1-4; D is uncertain. The CDR3 loop spans 14 amino acids. CDR1 is LGHDT, CDR2 YNNKEL, per germline (reference sequence). Trimming removed 0 bases at V and 8 bases at J, with 10 bases between. In DNA, the CDR3 is TGTGCCAGCAGCCAAGATTTTGTAGCGGAAAAACTGTTTTTT. It codes for CASSQDFVAEKLFF.

The chain combines TRBV12-3 or TRBV12-4 with TRBJ1-1, with 7 bases identical to TRBD1. The length of the CDR3 is 12 residues. Trimming cost V 2 bases and J 12 bases; bases outside gene matches: 6. The CDR3 loop reads CASSLSAGGTFF. The CDR3 nucleotides read TGTGCCAGCAGTTTATCTGCAGGGGGAACTTTCTTT.

The J gene is TRBJ1-4, the V gene TRBV7-2; D unresolved. The CDR3 has 12 amino acids. Per the germline V gene, CDR1 is SGHTA and CDR2 is FQGNSA. V lost 4 bases to trimming and J lost 10 bases, with 10 bases between them. CDR3 sequence: CASSSFRGKLFF. DNA of the CDR3: TGTGCCAGCAGCTCTTTCCGAGGAAAACTGTTTTTT.

J is TRBJ1-6 and V is TRBV19, with 7 bases that match TRBD1. This CDR3 has 15 amino acids. Trimming cost V 4 bases and J 7 bases; bases outside gene matches: 7. CDR1 is LNHDA, CDR2 SQIVND, per germline (reference sequence). The CDR3 DNA reads as TGTGCCAGTAGTAGAGGGGGCGCGGGGAATTCACCCCTCCACTTT. It yields the protein CASSRGGAGNSPLHF.

Only a few counts were recorded for this clone. The chain combines TRBV5-1 with TRBJ1-2; tentatively, D is TRBD1 (6 bases). The length of the CDR3 is 16 residues. The germline V gene encodes CDR1 SGHRS and CDR2 YFSETQ. V gave up 4 bases and J gave up 4 bases, with 20 bases separating them. CDR3 protein: CASSPGTGTWAYGYTF. Written as DNA, the CDR3 is TGCGCCAGCAGCCCTGGAACCGGGACATGGGCCTATGGCTACACCTTC.

V gene TRBV7-2 combines with J gene TRBJ1-1; a weak D match, TRBD1 (6 bases). Deletions cut 5 bases from V and 2 bases from J, with 12 bases between. The germline CDR1 and CDR2 sequences are SGHTA and FQGNSA. The CDR3 covers 14 residues. The CDR3 DNA follows: TGTGCCAGCAGCCCCCAGGGGTCAAACACTGAAGCTTTCTTT. Translation: CASSPQGSNTEAFF.

In DNA, the CDR3 is TGTGCCAGCAGCTCCCCCGGGACAAGTAATGAAAAACTGTTTTTT. Protein product: CASSSPGTSNEKLFF. This chain links TRBV9 with TRBJ1-4; D is possibly TRBD1 (6 bases). Germline V CDR1 and CDR2: SGDLS, YYNGEE. The CDR3 extends over 15 amino acids. V gave up 4 bases and J gave up 4 bases, with 14 bases separating them.

This sequence joins TRBV6-5 and TRBJ1-6; 9 bases are a match to TRBD1. This CDR3 contains 14 residues. CDR1 and CDR2 from the germline V gene are MNHEY and SVGAGI. The V gene end was trimmed by 8 bases and the J gene end by 8 bases; junction bases not matched to a gene: 7. In DNA, the CDR3 is TGTGCCAGCGCCGGACAGGGGCCATATTCACCCCTCCACTTT. As protein: CASAGQGPYSPLHF.

The chain has TRBV27 and TRBJ1-3, with D perhaps TRBD1 (6 bases). Germline values: CDR1 MNHEY, CDR2 SMNVEV (reference sequence). The CDR3 is 14 residues long. V was cut by 6 bases and J by 4 bases, with 13 bases left in between. Written as DNA, the CDR3 is TGTGCCAGCAGACAGGGCAAAACCGGAAACACCATATATTTT. Residues: CASRQGKTGNTIYF.

This sequence joins TRBV5-6 and TRBJ1-1; 7 bases fit TRBD1. CDR3 length equals 14 residues. The germline CDR1 and CDR2 sequences are SGHDT and YYEEEE. After removal of 0 bases from V and 3 bases from J, the junction contained 2 bases not matched to a gene. CDR3 nucleotide sequence: TGTGCCAGCAGCTTGGGAGGACAGGACACTGAAGCTTTCTTT. Amino acid sequence: CASSLGGQDTEAFF.

CDR3 DNA: TGTGCCAGCAGTTTAAACGTCCCCGCGTCTAGCACAGATACGCAGTATTTT. The encoded protein is CASSLNVPASSTDTQYF. The chain employs TRBV27 and TRBJ2-3; D is uncertain. Germline assignment: CDR1 MNHEY and CDR2 SMNVEV (reference sequence). The CDR3 is made up of 17 amino acids. Trimming stripped 2 bases from V and 0 bases from J, with 15 bases between.

The rearrangement joins TRBV5-1 to TRBJ1-4; 8 bases are a match to TRBD1. In germline, CDR1 is SGHRS, CDR2 YFSETQ. This CDR3 comprises 18 residues. V gave up 0 bases and J gave up 0 bases; unmatched junction bases: 7. CDR3 protein: CASSLGATGASTNEKLFF. DNA for the CDR3: TGCGCCAGCAGCTTGGGTGCGACAGGGGCCTCAACTAATGAAAAACTGTTTTTT.

The V gene is TRBV9, the J gene TRBJ1-1; D remains ambiguous. The CDR3 spans 13 residues. Germline values: CDR1 SGDLS, CDR2 YYNGEE. Trimming cost V 1 base and J 5 bases, with 9 bases left between them. CDR3 in DNA: TGTGCCAGCAGCGTAACCGGGTGGACTGAAGCTTTCTTT. It yields the protein CASSVTGWTEAFF.

The chain recombines TRBV5-4 with TRBJ2-2, with D possibly TRBD1 on 5 matching bases. The CDR3 spans 14 residues. The germline V gene has CDR1 SGHNT and CDR2 YYREEE (reference sequence). V dropped 2 bases and J dropped 6 bases, with 11 bases sitting between them. CDR3 region: CASSFWTNAGELFF. For the CDR3, the DNA is TGTGCCAGCAGCTTCTGGACAAACGCCGGGGAGCTGTTTTTT.

The chain has TRBV27 and TRBJ2-5, with TRBD2 matching 7 bases. The CDR3 consists of 17 residues. V was clipped by 4 bases and J by 2 bases; unmatched bases: 13. Germline CDR1 MNHEY, CDR2 SMNVEV (reference sequence). The CDR3 region has the DNA TGTGCCAGCAGTTACGGTCCGGGACTAACAGAACAAGAGACCCAGTACTTC. Translation gives CASSYGPGLTEQETQYF.

The chain has TRBV19 and TRBJ1-5; no definite D call. The length of the CDR3 is 15 residues. V was clipped by 7 bases and J by 0 bases, with 13 bases between them. Germline CDR1 is LNHDA and CDR2 is SQIVND (reference sequence). CDR3 DNA: TGTGCCAGTAAGGAGGTCACAGCTAGCAATCAGCCCCAGCATTTT. It yields the protein CASKEVTASNQPQHF.

This clone was counted only a few times. The V gene is TRBV5-6, the J gene TRBJ2-7; tentatively, D is TRBD1 (5 bases). CDR1 is SGHDT, CDR2 YYEEEE, per germline. Trimming took off 2 bases at V and 2 bases at J, with 11 bases between the two ends. The CDR3 has 14 amino acids. The CDR3 spells CASSFSWGPYEQYF. The CDR3 DNA reads TGTGCCAGCAGCTTCTCGTGGGGCCCCTACGAGCAGTACTTC.

The chain joins TRBV13 to TRBJ2-3, with TRBD2 matching 14 bases. CDR1 is PRHDT and CDR2 is FYEKMQ in the germline V gene (reference sequence). V lost 6 bases, J lost 10 bases, and 3 bases stayed unmatched. The length of the CDR3 is 13 residues. Here the CDR3 DNA reads TGTGCCAGCAGTGGGACTAGCGGGGGTTCGCAGTATTTT. Protein product: CASSGTSGGSQYF. The full variable domain, rest sourced from reference TRBV13 and TRBJ2-3, is AAGVIQSPRHLIKEKRETATLKCYPIPRHDTVYWYQQGPGQDPQFLISFYEKMQSDKGSIPDRFSAQQFSDYHSELNMSSLELGDSALYFCASSGTSGGSQYFGPGTRLTVL.